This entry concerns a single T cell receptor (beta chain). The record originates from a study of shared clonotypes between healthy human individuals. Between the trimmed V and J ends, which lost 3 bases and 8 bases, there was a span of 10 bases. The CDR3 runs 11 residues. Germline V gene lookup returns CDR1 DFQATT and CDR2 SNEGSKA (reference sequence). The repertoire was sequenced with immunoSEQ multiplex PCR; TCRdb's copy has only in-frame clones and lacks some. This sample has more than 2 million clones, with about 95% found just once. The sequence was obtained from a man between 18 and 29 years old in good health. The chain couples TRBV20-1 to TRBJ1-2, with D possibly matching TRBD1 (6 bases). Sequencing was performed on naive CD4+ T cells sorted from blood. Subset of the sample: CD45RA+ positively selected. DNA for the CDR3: TGCAGTGCTAGCTCTACAGGGGGCTACACCTTC. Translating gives CSASSTGGYTF.